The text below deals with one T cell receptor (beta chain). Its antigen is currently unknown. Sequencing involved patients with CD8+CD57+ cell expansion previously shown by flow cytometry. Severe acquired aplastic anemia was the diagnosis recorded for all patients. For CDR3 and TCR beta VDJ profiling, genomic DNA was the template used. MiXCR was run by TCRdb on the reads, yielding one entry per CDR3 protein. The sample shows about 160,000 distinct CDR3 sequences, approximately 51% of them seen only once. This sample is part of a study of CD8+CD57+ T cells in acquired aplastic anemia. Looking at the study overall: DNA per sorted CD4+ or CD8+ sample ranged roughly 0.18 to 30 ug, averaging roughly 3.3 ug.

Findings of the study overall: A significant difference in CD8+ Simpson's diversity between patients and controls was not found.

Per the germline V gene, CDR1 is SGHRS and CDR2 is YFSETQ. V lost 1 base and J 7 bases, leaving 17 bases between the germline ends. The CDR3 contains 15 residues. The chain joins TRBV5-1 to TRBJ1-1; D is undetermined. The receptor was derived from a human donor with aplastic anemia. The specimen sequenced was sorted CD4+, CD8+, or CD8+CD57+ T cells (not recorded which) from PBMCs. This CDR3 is CASSLTVALNVEAFF. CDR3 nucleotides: TGCGCCAGCAGCTTGACAGTAGCCTTGAACGTTGAAGCTTTCTTT.